This TCR beta chain was sequenced during a study of CD8 T cells in ankylosing spondylitis. TCRdb analysed the 5' RACE reads with MiXCR anew, one entry per CDR3 protein. The data contain a few hundred thousand distinct CDR3 sequences, around 21% of them seen just once; the ten biggest clones take up about 4%. This clonotype was recorded at least ten times. Input material: blood, either unsorted or a sorted T cell fraction (not recorded which). The clonotype originates from a female donor with ankylosing spondylitis or in good health (not recorded which).

DNA for the CDR3: TGCGCCAGCAGCTTGATGACAGTCCAAGAGACCCAGTACTTC. Amino acids: CASSLMTVQETQYF. This chain links TRBV5-1 with TRBJ2-5; the D gene is possibly TRBD1 (5 bases). The CDR3 spans 14 residues. Germline V lookup: CDR1 SGHRS, CDR2 YFSETQ. The V end lost 1 base, the J end lost 1 base, and 8 bases lay between the germline ends.